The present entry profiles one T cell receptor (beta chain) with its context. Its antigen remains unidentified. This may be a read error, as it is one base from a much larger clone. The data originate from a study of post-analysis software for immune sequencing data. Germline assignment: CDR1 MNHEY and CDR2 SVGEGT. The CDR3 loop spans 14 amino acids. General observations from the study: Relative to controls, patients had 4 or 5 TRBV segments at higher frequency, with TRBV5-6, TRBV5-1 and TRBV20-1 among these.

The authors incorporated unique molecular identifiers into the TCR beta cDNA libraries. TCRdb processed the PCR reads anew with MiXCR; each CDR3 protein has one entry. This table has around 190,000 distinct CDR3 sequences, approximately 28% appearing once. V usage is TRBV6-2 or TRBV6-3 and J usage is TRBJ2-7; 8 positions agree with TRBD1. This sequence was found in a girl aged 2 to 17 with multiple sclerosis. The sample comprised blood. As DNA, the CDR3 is TGTGCCAGCAGTTTCACAGGGGGAACCTACGAGCGGTACTTC. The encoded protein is CASSFTGGTYERYF.